This T cell receptor (beta chain) was sequenced during a study of blood T cell repertoires in COVID-19. Study context: Nucleic acid was either cDNA or gDNA, and it came from T cells, B-cell-depleted T cells, or PBMCs.

Everyone who took part was roughly 18 to 89 years old, and they came from 24 US areas. Cohort placement rested on clinical history that participants reported themselves. V lost 7 bases and J lost 4; bases outside the gene matches: 8. CDR1 and CDR2 (germline): LNHDA, SQIVND (reference sequence). This CDR3 has 15 amino acids. Per the original data handling: Reference gene primer amplification in the assay estimated nucleated cell counts. The assay was immunoSEQ multiplex PCR, and TCRdb's table has in-frame clones only and misses some. Clone size and V and J calls were adopted from that table, with D and trimming inferred from the DNA. The repertoire holds hundreds of thousands of clones, around 85% seen once, with 6% to 7% in the top ten.

The V gene is TRBV19, the J gene TRBJ2-2; 8 bases agree with TRBD1. The sequencing sample was made of PBMCs or T cells enriched from blood (not recorded which). This sequence originates from a middle-aged woman who had recovered from COVID-19. The CDR3 coding sequence is TGTGCCAGTACCACCACAGGGACAGGCACCGGGGAGCTGTTTTTT. The encoded protein is CASTTTGTGTGELFF.